Listed here is a single T cell receptor (beta chain). The data are from a study of blood T cell repertoires in COVID-19. The wider study: COVID-19 samples collected from the United States, Italy and Spain covered acute and convalescent phases. PBMCs, B-cell-depleted T cells, or T cells were the source of the cDNA or gDNA that made up the material.

During active infection, Seattle patients enrolled and were then monitored through disease. Per the germline V gene, CDR1 is MDHEN and CDR2 is SYDVKM. There are 14 residues in the CDR3. V was trimmed by 6 bases and J by 4 bases, leaving 15 bases between them. This table comes from immunoSEQ multiplex PCR, and its TCRdb copy is limited to in-frame clones, with some not included. The sample has roughly 400,000 clones, about 87% seen once. The chain is built from TRBV28 and TRBJ1-2; a possible D gene is TRBD1 (5 bases). The source is a woman aged 60-70 years with COVID-19, enrolled during active disease. Material for sequencing was peripheral blood. Here the CDR3 DNA reads TGTGCCAGCAGACGCGGAGTGGGGGGCTATGGCTACACCTTC. Protein: CASRRGVGGYGYTF.